This TCR beta chain was identified during a study of T cell changes during pregnancy in multiple sclerosis. This CDR3 contains 15 residues. V was cut by 0 bases and J by 1 base, with 10 bases left in between. The germline CDR1 and CDR2 sequences are SGDLS and YYNGEE. The data were produced by immunoSEQ multiplex PCR, yet TCRdb's version contains in-frame clones alone and is incomplete. The sample comprises just over 35,000 clones, approximately 89% of which are singletons, and 0.6% to 0.9% rests with the top ten. This chain connects TRBV9 to TRBJ1-2, with a weak D call TRBD1 (5 bases). The origin of this receptor is a female donor in good health, enrolled as a control in a pregnancy study. The material sequenced was CD4+ T cells from peripheral blood mononuclear cells, taken after pregnancy. This CDR3 reads CASSVVQGLNYGYTF. The CDR3 DNA sequence: TGTGCCAGCAGCGTAGTGCAGGGACTTAACTATGGCTACACCTTC.